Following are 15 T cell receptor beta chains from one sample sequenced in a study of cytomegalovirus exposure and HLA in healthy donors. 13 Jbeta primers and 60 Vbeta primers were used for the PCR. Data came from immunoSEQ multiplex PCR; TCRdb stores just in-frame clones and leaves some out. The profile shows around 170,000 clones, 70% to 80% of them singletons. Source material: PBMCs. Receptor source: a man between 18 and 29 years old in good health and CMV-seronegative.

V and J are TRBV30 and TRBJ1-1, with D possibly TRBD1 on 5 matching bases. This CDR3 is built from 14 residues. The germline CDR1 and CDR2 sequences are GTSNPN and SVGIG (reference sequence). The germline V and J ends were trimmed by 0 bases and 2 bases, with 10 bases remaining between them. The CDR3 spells CAWSVSRANTEAFF. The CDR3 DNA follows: TGTGCCTGGAGTGTGTCCAGGGCCAACACTGAAGCTTTCTTT.

In DNA form, the CDR3 reads TGTGCCAGCAGAGGACAGGGGAGTGCCCCCCTCCACTTT. The encoded protein is CASRGQGSAPLHF. The chain is built from TRBV27 and TRBJ1-6; 9 nucleotides agree with TRBD1. With V trimmed by 6 bases and J by 13 bases, 7 bases remained unmatched. The germline CDR1 and CDR2 sequences are MNHEY and SMNVEV (reference sequence). The CDR3 covers 13 residues.

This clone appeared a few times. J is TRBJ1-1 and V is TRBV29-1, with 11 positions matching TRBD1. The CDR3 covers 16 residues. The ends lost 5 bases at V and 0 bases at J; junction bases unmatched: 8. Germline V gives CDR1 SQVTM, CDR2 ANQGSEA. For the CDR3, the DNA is TGCAGCGTTCCCAGGACAGGGGGCTACATGAACACTGAAGCTTTCTTT. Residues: CSVPRTGGYMNTEAFF.

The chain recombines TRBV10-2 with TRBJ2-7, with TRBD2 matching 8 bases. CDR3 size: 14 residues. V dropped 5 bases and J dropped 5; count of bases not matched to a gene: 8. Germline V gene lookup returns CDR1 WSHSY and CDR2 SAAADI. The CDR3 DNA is TGCGCCAGCAGTCGGCTAGCGGGTTACCACGAGCAGTACTTC. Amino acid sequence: CASSRLAGYHEQYF.

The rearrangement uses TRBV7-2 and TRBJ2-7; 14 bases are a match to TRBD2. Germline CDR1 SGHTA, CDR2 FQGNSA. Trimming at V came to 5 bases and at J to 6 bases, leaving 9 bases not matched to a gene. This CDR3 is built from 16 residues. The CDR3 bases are TGTGCCAGCAGCCAGACTAGCGGGAGGGCCGGGGGCGAGCAGTACTTC. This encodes CASSQTSGRAGGEQYF.

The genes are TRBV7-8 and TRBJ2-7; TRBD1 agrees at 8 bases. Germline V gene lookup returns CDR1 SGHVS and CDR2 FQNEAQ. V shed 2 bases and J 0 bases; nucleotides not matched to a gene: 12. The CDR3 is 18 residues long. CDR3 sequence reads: CASSLLSRIGQGSYEQYF. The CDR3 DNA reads TGTGCCAGCAGCTTATTAAGTAGGATCGGACAGGGCTCCTACGAGCAGTACTTC.

CDR3 in amino acids: CASSHGELEFF. As DNA, the CDR3 is TGTGCCAGCAGTCACGGGGAGCTGGAGTTCTTC. The V gene is TRBV14, the J gene TRBJ2-1; TRBD2 might be the D (5 bases). Germline V gene data show CDR1 as SGHDN and CDR2 as FVKESK. The CDR3 loop spans 11 amino acids. V was pared by 6 bases and J by 14 bases, with 14 bases between.

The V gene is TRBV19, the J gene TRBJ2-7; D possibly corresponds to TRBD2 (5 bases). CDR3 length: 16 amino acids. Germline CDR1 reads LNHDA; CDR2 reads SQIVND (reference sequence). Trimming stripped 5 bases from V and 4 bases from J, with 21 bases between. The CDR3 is CASSPEEGGRRYEQYF. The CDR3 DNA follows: TGTGCCAGTAGTCCAGAAGAGGGCGGTCGGAGATACGAGCAGTACTTC.

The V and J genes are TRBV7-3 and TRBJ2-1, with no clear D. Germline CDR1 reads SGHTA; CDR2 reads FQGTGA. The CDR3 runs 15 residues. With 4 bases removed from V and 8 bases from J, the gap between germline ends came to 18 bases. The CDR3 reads CASSSDAAAVDEQFF. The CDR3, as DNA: TGTGCCAGCAGCTCCGATGCAGCTGCGGTAGATGAGCAGTTCTTC.

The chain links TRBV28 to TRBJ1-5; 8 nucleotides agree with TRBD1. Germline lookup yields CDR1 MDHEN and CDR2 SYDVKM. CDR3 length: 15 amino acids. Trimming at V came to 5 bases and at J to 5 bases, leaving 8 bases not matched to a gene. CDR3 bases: TGTGCCAGCAGTCCCGGACAGGGAAGAGATCAGCCCCAGCATTTT. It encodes CASSPGQGRDQPQHF.

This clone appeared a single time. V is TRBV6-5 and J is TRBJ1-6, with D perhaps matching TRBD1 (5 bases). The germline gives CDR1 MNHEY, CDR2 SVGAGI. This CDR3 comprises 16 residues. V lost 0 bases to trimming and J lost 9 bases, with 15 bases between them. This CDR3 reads CASSYSETAIISPLHF. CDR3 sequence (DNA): TGTGCCAGCAGTTACTCCGAGACAGCTATAATTTCACCCCTCCACTTT.

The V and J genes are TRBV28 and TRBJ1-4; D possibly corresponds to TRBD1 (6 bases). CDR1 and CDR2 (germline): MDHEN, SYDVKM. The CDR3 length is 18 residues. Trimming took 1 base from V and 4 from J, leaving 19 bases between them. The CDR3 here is CASSLFRGAFTLNEKLFF. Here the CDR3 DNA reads TGTGCCAGCAGTTTATTCAGGGGCGCCTTTACCCTTAATGAAAAACTGTTTTTT.

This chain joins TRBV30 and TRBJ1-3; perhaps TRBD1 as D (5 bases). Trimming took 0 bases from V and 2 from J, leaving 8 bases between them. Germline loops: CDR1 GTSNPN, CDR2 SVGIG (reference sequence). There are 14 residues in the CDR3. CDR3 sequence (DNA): TGTGCCTGGAGTGTATCGGGGGCTGGAAACACCATATATTTT. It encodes CAWSVSGAGNTIYF.

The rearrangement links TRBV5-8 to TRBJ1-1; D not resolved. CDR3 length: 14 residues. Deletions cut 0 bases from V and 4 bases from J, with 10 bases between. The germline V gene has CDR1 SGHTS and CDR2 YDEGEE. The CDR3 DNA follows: TGTGCCAGCAGCTTGGCCGGCAGGCTCACTGAAGCTTTCTTT. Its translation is CASSLAGRLTEAFF.

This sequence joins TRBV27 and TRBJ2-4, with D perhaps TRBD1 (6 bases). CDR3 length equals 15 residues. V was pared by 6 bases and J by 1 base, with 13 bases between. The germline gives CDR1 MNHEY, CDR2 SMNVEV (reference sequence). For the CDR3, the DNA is TGTGCCAGCAGAGACCTACAGGGTGCCAAAAACATTCAGTACTTC. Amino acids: CASRDLQGAKNIQYF.